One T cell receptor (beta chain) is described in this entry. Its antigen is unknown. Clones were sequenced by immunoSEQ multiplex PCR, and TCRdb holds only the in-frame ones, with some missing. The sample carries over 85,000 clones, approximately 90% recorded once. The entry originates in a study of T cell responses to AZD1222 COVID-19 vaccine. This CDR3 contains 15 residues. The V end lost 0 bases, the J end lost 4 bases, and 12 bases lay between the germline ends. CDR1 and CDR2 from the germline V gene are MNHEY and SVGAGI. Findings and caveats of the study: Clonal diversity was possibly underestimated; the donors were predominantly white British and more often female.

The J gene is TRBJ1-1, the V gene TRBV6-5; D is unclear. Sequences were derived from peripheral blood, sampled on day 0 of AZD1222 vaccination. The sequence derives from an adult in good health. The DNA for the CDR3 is TGTGCCAGCAGTTACTCGAAGGGAGGCGGCACTGAAGCTTTCTTT. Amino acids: CASSYSKGGGTEAFF.